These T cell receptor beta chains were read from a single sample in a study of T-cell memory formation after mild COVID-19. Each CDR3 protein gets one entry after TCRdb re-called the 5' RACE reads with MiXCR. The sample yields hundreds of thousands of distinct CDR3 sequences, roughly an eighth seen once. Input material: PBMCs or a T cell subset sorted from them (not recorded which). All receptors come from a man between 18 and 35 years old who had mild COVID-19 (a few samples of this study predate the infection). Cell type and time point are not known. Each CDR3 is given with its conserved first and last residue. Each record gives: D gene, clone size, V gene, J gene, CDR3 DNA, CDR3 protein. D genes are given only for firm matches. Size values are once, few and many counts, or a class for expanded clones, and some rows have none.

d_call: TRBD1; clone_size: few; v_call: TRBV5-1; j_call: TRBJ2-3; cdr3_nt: TGCGCCAGCAGCAGGGGGACAGCCCACACAGATACGCAGTATTTT; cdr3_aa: CASSRGTAHTDTQYF
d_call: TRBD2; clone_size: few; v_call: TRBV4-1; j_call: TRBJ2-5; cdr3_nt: TGCGCCAGCAGCCCAGGACTAGCGGGGGTGACCCAGTACTTC; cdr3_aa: CASSPGLAGVTQYF
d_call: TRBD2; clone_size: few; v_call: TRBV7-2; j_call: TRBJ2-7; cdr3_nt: TGTGCCAGCAGCTTAGTTCTAGCGGGAGAGTACGAGCAGTACTTC; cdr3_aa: CASSLVLAGEYEQYF
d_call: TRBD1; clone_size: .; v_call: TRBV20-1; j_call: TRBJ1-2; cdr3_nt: TGCAGTGCTAGTACGGAGGGACAGCTTTATGGCTACACCTTC; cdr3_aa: CSASTEGQLYGYTF
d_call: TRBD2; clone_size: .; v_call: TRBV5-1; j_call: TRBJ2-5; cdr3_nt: TGCGCCAGCAGCCCCACTAGCGGGGGAGACGCGACCCAGTACTTC; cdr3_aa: CASSPTSGGDATQYF
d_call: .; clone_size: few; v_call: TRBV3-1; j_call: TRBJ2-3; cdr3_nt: TGTGCCAGCAGGCGACCGGGGGATACGCAGTATTTT; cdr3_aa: CASRRPGDTQYF
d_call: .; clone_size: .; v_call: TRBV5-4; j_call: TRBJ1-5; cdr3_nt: TGTGCCAGCAGCTTGCATCCCGCGGGAGAGGAGCCCCAGCATTTT; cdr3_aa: CASSLHPAGEEPQHF
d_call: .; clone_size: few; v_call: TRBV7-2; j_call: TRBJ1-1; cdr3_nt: TGTGCCAGCAGCTTAGTCTGGGGCGAAGAAGCTTTCTTT; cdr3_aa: CASSLVWGEEAFF
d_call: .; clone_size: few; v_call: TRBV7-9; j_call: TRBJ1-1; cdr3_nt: TGTGCCAGCAGCTCCTCGGGAGCTGAAGCTTTCTTT; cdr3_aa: CASSSSGAEAFF
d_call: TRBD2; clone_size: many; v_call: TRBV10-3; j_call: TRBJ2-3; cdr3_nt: TGTGCCATCAGTGAGTCTAGCGGGGGTCCAGATACGCAGTATTTT; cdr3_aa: CAISESSGGPDTQYF
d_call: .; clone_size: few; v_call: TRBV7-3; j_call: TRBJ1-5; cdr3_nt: TGTGCCAGCAGCTTAAATTCGGGTCAGCCCCAGCATTTT; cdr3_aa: CASSLNSGQPQHF
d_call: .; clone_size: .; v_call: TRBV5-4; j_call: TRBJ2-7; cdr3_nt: TGTGCCAGCAGCCTCGACCTTGGGGAGCAGTACTTC; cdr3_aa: CASSLDLGEQYF
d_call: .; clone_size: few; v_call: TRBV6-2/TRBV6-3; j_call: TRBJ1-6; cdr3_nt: TGTGCCAGCAGCGATGACCGCGACTCACCCCTCCACTTT; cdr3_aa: CASSDDRDSPLHF
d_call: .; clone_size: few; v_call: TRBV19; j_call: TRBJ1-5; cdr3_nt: TGTGCCAGTAGTATTGAGCGGGCCAATCAGCCCCAGCATTTT; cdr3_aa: CASSIERANQPQHF
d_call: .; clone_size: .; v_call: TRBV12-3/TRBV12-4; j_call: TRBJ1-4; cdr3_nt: TGTGCCAGCAAAGTTTCCCACCGACCGATTGAAAAACTGTTTTTT; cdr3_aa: CASKVSHRPIEKLFF
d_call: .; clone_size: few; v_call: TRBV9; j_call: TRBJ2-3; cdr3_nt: TGTGCCAGCAGCGTAGCAGGCGGGGTAGTAGATACGCAGTATTTT; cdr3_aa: CASSVAGGVVDTQYF
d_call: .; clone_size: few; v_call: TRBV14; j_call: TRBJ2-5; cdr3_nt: TGTGCCAGCAGCCGCGACAGCTTTGGGTTCCAGTACTTC; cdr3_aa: CASSRDSFGFQYF
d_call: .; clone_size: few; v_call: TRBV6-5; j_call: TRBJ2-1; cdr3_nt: TGTGCCAGCAGTTACTCGATATTAGGATACAATGAGCAGTTCTTC; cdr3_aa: CASSYSILGYNEQFF
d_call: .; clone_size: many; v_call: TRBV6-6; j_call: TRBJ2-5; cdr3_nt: TGTGCCAGCAGGGGCGGGGAGACCCAGTACTTC; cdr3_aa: CASRGGETQYF
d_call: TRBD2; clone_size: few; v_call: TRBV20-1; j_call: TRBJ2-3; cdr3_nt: TGCAGTGCTAGCCGTGGGGGGGACACAGATACGCAGTATTTT; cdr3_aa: CSASRGGDTDTQYF
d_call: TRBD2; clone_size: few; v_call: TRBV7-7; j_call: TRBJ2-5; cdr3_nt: TGTGCTAGCAGCATTCTCGGGGGGGGAGAGACCCAGTACTTC; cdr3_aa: CASSILGGGETQYF
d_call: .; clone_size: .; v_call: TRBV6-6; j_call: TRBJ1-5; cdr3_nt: TGTGCCAGCAGTTACTCGGCGGCAGGGAGGGCCAATCAGCCCCAGCATTTT; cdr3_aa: CASSYSAAGRANQPQHF
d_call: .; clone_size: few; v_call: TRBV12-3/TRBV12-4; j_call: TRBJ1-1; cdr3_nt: TGTGCCAGCAGTTTTGGTGGCGAACGGGGGTCTGAAGCTTTCTTT; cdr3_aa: CASSFGGERGSEAFF
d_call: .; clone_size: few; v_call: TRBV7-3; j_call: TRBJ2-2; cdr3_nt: TGTGCCAGCAGCACCCGGGGACCAATCCCCGGGGAGCTGTTTTTT; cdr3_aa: CASSTRGPIPGELFF
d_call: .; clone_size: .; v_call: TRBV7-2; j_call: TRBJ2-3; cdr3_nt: TGTGCCAGCAGCTTAGATCGTGAAGATACGCAGTATTTT; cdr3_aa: CASSLDREDTQYF
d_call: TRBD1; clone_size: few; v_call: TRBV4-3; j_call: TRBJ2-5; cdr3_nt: TGCGCCAGCAGCCAAGATGGGGGGTACAGGGGGGAGACCCAGTACTTC; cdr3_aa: CASSQDGGYRGETQYF
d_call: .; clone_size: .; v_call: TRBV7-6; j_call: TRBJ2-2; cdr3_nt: TGTGCCAGCAGCCGAACGGGATACACCGGGGAGCTGTTTTTT; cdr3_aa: CASSRTGYTGELFF
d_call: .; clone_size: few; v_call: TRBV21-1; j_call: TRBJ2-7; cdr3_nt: TGTGCCAGCAGCGCCTTCGGGAGGGGGAAATCCTACGAGCAGTACTTC; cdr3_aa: CASSAFGRGKSYEQYF
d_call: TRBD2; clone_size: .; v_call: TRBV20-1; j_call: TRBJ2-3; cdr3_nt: TGCAGTGCAACGCGGACTAGCGGGGTCACAGATACGCAGTATTTT; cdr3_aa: CSATRTSGVTDTQYF
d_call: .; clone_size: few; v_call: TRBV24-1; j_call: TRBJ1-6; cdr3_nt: TGTGCCACCAGTGCCTTCAGTGGGTCACCCCTCCACTTT; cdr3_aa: CATSAFSGSPLHF